A single T cell receptor beta chain is shown here with its context. Generated by immunoSEQ multiplex PCR, the TCRdb table keeps only in-frame clones and is missing some. The sample gives around 63,000 clones, 70% to 75% of which show up once; more than 15% is in the top ten. The data stem from a study of blood T cell repertoires in COVID-19. Germline V CDR1 and CDR2: KGHSH, LQKENI. The CDR3 consists of 12 residues. V lost 5 bases to trimming and J lost 6 bases; unmatched junction nucleotides: 4. The receptor comes from a woman aged 45-65 years with active or convalescent COVID-19. The V and J genes are TRBV18 and TRBJ2-7, with 7 bases identical to TRBD1. The specimen sequenced was peripheral blood. In DNA form, the CDR3 reads TGTGCCAGCTCATACAGGGGTACCGAGCAGTACTTC. It translates to CASSYRGTEQYF.